Below, one T cell receptor beta chain is given with its context. This clonotype has a handful of counts. Its recognized antigen is unknown. No much larger clone is present one base from it, and per-base qualities are unavailable. This record comes from a study of identical twins (dated by TCRdb to about 2016). Background for the entire study: The study deep-sequenced TCR alpha and beta repertoires from monozygotic twins, unrelated adults of various ages and cord blood to test whether fetal clonotypes persist. To rule out contamination, the twin experiments were replicated at different times with different library preparation protocols.

Only healthy Caucasian donors were included. Three unrelated non-twin adults were also sequenced: a male aged 18 to 30, a male aged 50 to 60 and a female aged 50 to 60. Using Miltenyi CD45RO+ enrichment and human naive T-cell isolation kits, memory (CD45RO+) and naive T cells were isolated from PBMC. The library was obtained by 5' RACE. Sequenced on an Illumina HiSeq 2000. A universal primer binding site was introduced by template switching, and a unique molecular identifier was present in the final cDNA, enabling accurate counting of TCR cDNA molecules. First-strand cDNA for TCR alpha and beta chains was synthesized from specific primers in the conserved constant-segment region. To control for contamination, each cDNA library was double barcoded with a SMART-Mk sample barcode plus Illumina barcodes. TruSeq adapter sequences, together with Illumina sample barcodes, were added in two successive PCR steps. The TCR alpha and beta cDNA libraries were sequenced on the Illumina HiSeq platform using custom primers. In the source study's methods: Raw reads were processed with MiGEC to extract unique molecular identifiers, and MiXCR was used to determine CDR3 positions. For each individual, recombination models were inferred using an EM algorithm with the repgenHMM and IGoR tools. The tcR package in R was used for shared clonotype analysis, with sharing normalized by the product of cloneset sizes. To study raw recombination without the effects of thymic and clonal selection, out-of-frame nonproductive sequences were analyzed. TCRdb trimmed the raw reads at Q25, called clones with MiXCR and kept productive beta chains. One record per CDR3 amino acid sequence lists the most common genes and DNA. For this entry, the V and J calls and clone size follow TCRdb and not the study's own pipeline. Counted in this sample were about 430,000 distinct CDR3 sequences; less than 20% of them appeared once. In total, the top ten clones hold 9% to 15% of the sample.

Overall study outcomes, separate from this receptor: Because the same donors could not be followed over many years, the conclusions relied on cross-sectional statistical analysis. Recombination models systematically underestimated out-of-frame TCR alpha sharing in monozygotic twins but agreed with sharing between unrelated individuals. Compared with coincidental sharing between unrelated individuals, out-of-frame TCR alpha sequences shared between twins showed an excess of sequences with low generation probability. A weaker excess of twin sharing was found in beta out-of-frame sequences because the signal-to-noise ratio was lowered by fewer shared sequences. Fewer insertions were carried by abundant cord blood beta clonotypes; a weaker similar trend was observed in young adult naive repertoires, while no such trend was observed in memory repertoires. Invariant T cells such as MAIT and iNKT could partly confound zero-insertion analyses, though diverse VJ usage argued against this for most clonotypes.

Inclusive of the bounding cysteine and phenylalanine, the CDR3 is 13 residues long. Just CDR3 DNA is preserved here, 39 bases in frame from base 1. V is pared back by 2 bases and J by 6 bases, with 7 bases lying between the germline termini. Via the germline V gene, CDR1 is LGHNA and CDR2 YSLEER. The sequenced sample was naive T cells sorted from blood. Read against the paper, the sample's cell subset or site label means: cells isolated with a human naive T-cell isolation kit. This clonotype was sampled from a man aged 50-59 years in good health. The V and J segments used are TRBV4-3 and TRBJ1-4; too little of a D gene remains to name it. The DNA is as follows: TGCGCCAGCAGCCAAACGATGGATGAAAAACTGTTTTTT. It translates to CASSQTMDEKLFF.